The 14 T cell receptor beta chains reported below all come from one sample, sequenced in a study of PD-L1 blockade in urothelial cancer (dated by TCRdb to 2016 to 2017). What this sample's time point label stands for: peripheral blood 6 weeks after treatment start. Libraries were constructed by the immunoSEQ multiplex PCR assay. TCRdb obtained this table from immuneACCESS and retained in-frame rearrangements with V and J assigned. These tables miss some clones; where compared with another copy, unresolved V genes account for less than half of the shortfall, and the remainder is unexplained. This sample holds about 130,000 clones; about 82% were observed only once. The ten largest clones add up to 2% to 2.5% of the sample. Sequencing was performed on PBMCs, taken around atezolizumab (anti-PD-L1) treatment. The receptor set was obtained from a man over 45 with urothelial cancer.

This chain connects TRBV28 to TRBJ2-3; 10 nucleotides line up with TRBD1. V lost 3 bases and J lost 3; bases outside the gene matches: 3. Germline V gives CDR1 MDHEN, CDR2 SYDVKM. The CDR3 has 15 amino acids. The CDR3 DNA is TGTGCCAGCAGTTTTGGGGGACAGGGGACAGATACGCAGTATTTT. This codes for CASSFGGQGTDTQYF.

In this sample, this clone turned up once. The V and J genes are TRBV6-5 and TRBJ2-3; D unclear. Trimming pared 4 bases from V and 6 bases from J, leaving 8 bases between. The CDR3 loop spans 12 amino acids. The germline V gene has CDR1 MNHEY and CDR2 SVGAGI. The CDR3 loop is CASSLTGDTQYF. The CDR3 nucleotides read TGTGCCAGCAGTTTAACCGGGGATACGCAGTATTTT.

Concerning this clone: At one of its ends the junction is not consistent with the germline gene, which may arise from a read error. The chain uses TRBV9 and TRBJ2-1, with D possibly TRBD2 on 6 matching bases. Germline assignment: CDR1 SGDLS and CDR2 YYNGEE. The CDR3 consists of 13 residues. CDR3 DNA: TGTGCCAGCGGGAGGACCTCCAACAATGAGCAGTTCTTC. This translates into CASGRTSNNEQFF.

The genes are TRBV19 and TRBJ1-2, with 10 bases lining up with TRBD1. V lost 10 bases, J lost 7 bases, and 6 bases stayed unmatched. CDR3 size: 12 residues. Germline V gene data show CDR1 as LNHDA and CDR2 as SQIVND (reference sequence). In DNA, the CDR3 is TGTGCCACCGTCCGGGACAGGGGTGGCTACACCTTC. It is translated as CATVRDRGGYTF. Together with reference TRBV19 and TRBJ1-2, the CDR3 gives the full variable domain: DGGITQSPKYLFRKEGQNVTLSCEQNLNHDAMYWYRQDPGQGLRLIYYSQIVNDFQKGDIAEGYSVSREKKESFPLTVTSAQKNPTAFYLCATVRDRGGYTFGSGTRLTVV.

V gene TRBV9 combines with J gene TRBJ1-3; D is unresolved. Germline V gene lookup returns CDR1 SGDLS and CDR2 YYNGEE. V lost 7 bases and J lost 0, with 11 bases in between. The CDR3 is made up of 14 amino acids. CDR3 DNA: TGTGCCAGCGCGGGAGGCCTCTCTGGAAACACCATATATTTT. Protein: CASAGGLSGNTIYF.

The chain links TRBV27 to TRBJ2-7; 7 nucleotides line up with TRBD1. Losses at the gene ends were 6 bases for V and 2 bases for J; bases not matched to a gene: 7. Per germline, CDR1 MNHEY and CDR2 SMNVEV (reference sequence). The CDR3 sequence is 14 residues long. The CDR3 loop reads CASSVERGPYEQYF. CDR3 sequence (DNA): TGTGCCAGCAGCGTCGAGAGGGGGCCCTACGAGCAGTACTTC.

The gene calls are TRBV5-3 and TRBJ2-3; 13 bases agree with TRBD2. TRBV5-3 is recorded as an ORF, its role being uncertain. This CDR3 is 17 amino acids long. V lost 3 bases, J lost 4 bases, and 8 bases stayed unmatched. CDR3 amino acids: CARSWWTSGRGADTQYF. CDR3 in DNA: TGTGCCAGAAGCTGGTGGACTAGCGGGAGAGGGGCAGATACGCAGTATTTT.

The chain links TRBV5-4 to TRBJ1-1; 8 positions match TRBD1. The junction had 6 bases not matched to a gene; V was cut back by 4 bases and J by 1 base. Germline V CDR1 and CDR2: SGHNT, YYREEE (reference sequence). The CDR3 is 15 residues long. CDR3 sequence reads: CASSKGTGGNTEAFF. The CDR3 nucleotides read TGTGCCAGCAGCAAGGGAACAGGGGGGAACACTGAAGCTTTCTTT.

V and J are TRBV6-5 and TRBJ1-2; D ambiguous. The germline V gene encodes CDR1 MNHEY and CDR2 SVGAGI. The CDR3 consists of 14 residues. V dropped 5 bases and J dropped 5 bases, with 15 bases sitting between them. CDR3 DNA: TGTGCCAGCAGTGAATCTGGCAGAATATATGGCTACACCTTC. Translating gives CASSESGRIYGYTF.

This chain joins TRBV4-2 and TRBJ2-1, with a tentative D call TRBD1 (7 bases). This CDR3 region has 12 residues. The V gene's germline CDR1 is LGHNA and CDR2 YNFKEQ. V lost 4 bases and J 12 bases, leaving 13 bases between the germline ends. The CDR3 loop reads CASSLTQGGQFF. In DNA form, the CDR3 reads TGTGCCAGCAGCCTTACTCAGGGGGGGCAGTTCTTC.

The gene calls are TRBV5-5 and TRBJ2-5; 10 bases match TRBD2. This CDR3 comprises 17 residues. CDR1 SGHKS and CDR2 YYEKEE come from the germline V gene (reference sequence). The V and J ends lost 2 bases and 0 bases, in that order; junction bases with no gene match: 7. The CDR3, as DNA: TGTGCCAGCAGCTTAAGGACTAGCGGAGGATACCAAGAGACCCAGTACTTC. The encoded protein is CASSLRTSGGYQETQYF.

This chain links TRBV6-1 with TRBJ2-2, with D tentatively TRBD2 (5 bases). V lost 1 base, J lost 7 bases, and 13 bases lay in between. Germline values: CDR1 MNHNS, CDR2 SASEGT. There are 15 residues in the CDR3. The DNA of the CDR3 is TGTGCCAGCAGTGAAGGGACTTTGGCGGTCGGGGAGCTGTTTTTT. Protein sequence: CASSEGTLAVGELFF.

The V and J genes are TRBV30 and TRBJ2-7; D unresolved. Trimming removed 2 bases from V and 0 bases from J, with 11 bases in between. The CDR3 consists of 14 residues. CDR1 GTSNPN and CDR2 SVGIG come from the germline V gene (reference sequence). In DNA, the CDR3 is TGTGCCTGGAGTTTTGATTCGCGCTCCTACGAGCAGTACTTC. Amino acid sequence: CAWSFDSRSYEQYF.

The chain uses TRBV10-3 and TRBJ2-5; weak D call: TRBD2 (6 bases). V gave up 11 bases and J gave up 4 bases, with 11 bases separating them. Germline V gene sequence: CDR1 ENHRY, CDR2 SYGVKD. CDR3 length: 11 amino acids. In nucleotides, the CDR3 is TGTGCCGGGGGGTCCGGAGAGACCCAGTACTTC. Translated: CAGGSGETQYF.